The rows below give T cell receptor beta chains drawn from one sample of a study of blood T cell repertoires in COVID-19. Clones were sequenced by immunoSEQ multiplex PCR, and TCRdb holds only the in-frame ones, with some missing. The table lists fewer than 200,000 clones, about 74% of them singletons. The source material was peripheral blood. These receptors were obtained from a woman of 80 years or more with acute or convalescent COVID-19. CDR3s include the opening cysteine and the closing phenylalanine or tryptophan. The D gene is left open where the match is weak. Clone sizes are given selectively: once, few, many, or a class where the clone is expanded.

abundance	v_gene	j_gene	d_gene	CDR3nt	CDR3aa
.	TRBV5-5	TRBJ2-6	.	TGTGCCAGCAGCTCGTGGGCCCGCTCTGGGGCCAACGTCCTGACTTTC	CASSSWARSGANVLTF
.	TRBV3-1/TRBV3-2	TRBJ2-7	TRBD2	TGTGCCAGCAGCCCGTTAGCGGGAGCCGACTACGAGCAGTACTTC	CASSPLAGADYEQYF
.	TRBV19	TRBJ1-5	TRBD1	TGTGCCAGTAGTTCGGACAGGGAACAGCCCCAGCATTTT	CASSSDREQPQHF
.	TRBV4-1	TRBJ2-7	.	TGCGCCAGCAGCCAACTTAATTCGTGGGGGCAACCCTACGAGCAGTACTTC	CASSQLNSWGQPYEQYF
.	TRBV6-6	TRBJ1-1	.	TGTGCCAGCAGTTACTCGTACGGGAACACTGAAGCTTTCTTT	CASSYSYGNTEAFF
.	TRBV5-1	TRBJ2-3	TRBD1	TGCGCCAGCAGCTCGATACAGGGGGGACACGGCACAGATACGCAGTATTTT	CASSSIQGGHGTDTQYF
.	TRBV30	TRBJ2-2	.	TGTGCCTGGAGATCAGGCACCAACACCGGGGAGCTGTTTTTT	CAWRSGTNTGELFF
few	TRBV19	TRBJ1-4	.	TGTGCCAGTAGTATCTCCGCTAATGAAAAACTGTTTTTT	CASSISANEKLFF
.	TRBV7-2	TRBJ2-5	.	TGTGCCAGCAGCTTAACTAGGCGGGAGACCCAGTACTTC	CASSLTRRETQYF
.	TRBV28	TRBJ1-5	TRBD1	TGTGCCAGCAGTTCCGGACAGGGAGGTCAGCCCCAGCATTTT	CASSSGQGGQPQHF
.	TRBV24-1	TRBJ2-3	TRBD1	TGTGCCACCAGTGAGCTAAGGGGGCGCGGAGATACGCAGTATTTT	CATSELRGRGDTQYF
.	TRBV2	TRBJ1-5	.	TGTGCCAGCAGTGTAGGAGGGAGGTCGAATCAGCCCCAGCATTTT	CASSVGGRSNQPQHF
.	TRBV5-1	TRBJ1-1	TRBD1	TGCGCCAGCAGCTGGCAGACTGGACAGGGGGCAGAAGCTTTCTTT	CASSWQTGQGAEAFF
.	TRBV18	TRBJ2-7	TRBD1	TGTGCCAGCTCACCCCCAATTTCGGGGACAGGGGGCTTTGTGCAGTACTTC	CASSPPISGTGGFVQYF
.	TRBV6-5	TRBJ2-4	.	TGTGCCAGCAGTACCGTCGGGGCCAAAAACATTCAGTACTTC	CASSTVGAKNIQYF
.	TRBV27	TRBJ2-6	TRBD1	TGTGCCAGCGCCTTCGACAGGGCCCCCGGTCCTGGGGCCAACGTCCTGACTTTC	CASAFDRAPGPGANVLTF
.	TRBV6-5	TRBJ2-1	.	TGTGCCAGCAGTCCAGGATTAAGTAGGCTGTTCTTC	CASSPGLSRLFF
.	TRBV5-4	TRBJ2-1	.	TGTGCCAGCAGCTTCCGGGACTGGTCCTACAATGAGCAGTTCTTC	CASSFRDWSYNEQFF
.	TRBV19	TRBJ1-4	TRBD1	TGTGCCAGTAGTCTTCGGACAGGGCGAAATGAAAAACTGTTTTTT	CASSLRTGRNEKLFF
.	TRBV27	TRBJ1-5	.	TGTGCCAGCAGTTTTTATAGCAATCAGCCCCAGCATTTT	CASSFYSNQPQHF
.	TRBV19	TRBJ2-1	TRBD2	TGTGCCAGTAGTACCCGGGACTACCTTTACAATGAGCAGTTCTTC	CASSTRDYLYNEQFF
.	TRBV28	TRBJ1-4	TRBD1	TGTGCCAGCAGTCCTCCGGGACAGGGAGTTCGTGAAAAACTGTTTTTT	CASSPPGQGVREKLFF
few	TRBV28	TRBJ1-2	.	TGTGCCAGCAGTGTCGAGTATCGGGGCTACACCTTC	CASSVEYRGYTF
.	TRBV10-1	TRBJ2-2	.	TGCGCCAGCAGTGGAAATAGCGGATCGCACCTGTTCCTCGAGGCGAACACCGGGGAGCTGTTTTTT	CASSGNSGSHLFLEANTGELFF
.	TRBV28	TRBJ1-2	TRBD1	TGTGCCAGCAGCGACTCGGACAGGGCCTATGGCTACACCTTC	CASSDSDRAYGYTF
.	TRBV27	TRBJ2-3	TRBD1	TGTGCCAGCAGTTTGGGACAGGGGGACGCCCTTTCCACAGATACGCAGTATTTT	CASSLGQGDALSTDTQYF
.	TRBV7-9	TRBJ2-4	.	TGTGCCAGCAGCTCTCCTCAGGGATCCAAAAACATTCAGTACTTC	CASSSPQGSKNIQYF
.	TRBV5-1	TRBJ1-6	TRBD1	TGCGCCAGTACCTTTACAGGGGACTCACCCCTCCACTTT	CASTFTGDSPLHF
.	TRBV19	TRBJ2-3	TRBD2	TGTGCCAGTAGTACCTTAGCGGGGCGCACAGATACGCAGTATTTT	CASSTLAGRTDTQYF
.	TRBV3-1/TRBV3-2	TRBJ2-1	.	TGTGCCAGCAGCCAAGATTTAGCGGACTCCTACAATGAGCAGTTCTTC	CASSQDLADSYNEQFF
.	TRBV5-1	TRBJ2-6	.	TGCGCCAGCAGCCCAGGGGCAGGGGCCAACGTCCTGACTTTC	CASSPGAGANVLTF
.	TRBV5-1	TRBJ1-1	TRBD1	TGCGCCAGCAGCGCACAGGGGCGGGGGAACACTGAAGCTTTCTTT	CASSAQGRGNTEAFF
few	TRBV4-3	TRBJ1-1	TRBD1	TGCGCCAGCAGCCAAGCGCTGGGACAGAGGAACACTGAAGCTTTCTTT	CASSQALGQRNTEAFF
.	TRBV28	TRBJ2-3	TRBD2	TGTGCCAGCAGTTTATTGGGACTAGCAGCAGATACGCAGTATTTT	CASSLLGLAADTQYF
.	TRBV24-1	TRBJ1-5	TRBD1	TGTGCCACCAGTGATGGGCGGACAGGGGGCTTTCAGCCCCAGCATTTT	CATSDGRTGGFQPQHF
once	TRBV28	TRBJ2-3	.	TGTGCCAGCAGTTCCTCCGGGAGCACAGATACGCAGTATTTT	CASSSSGSTDTQYF
.	TRBV7-2	TRBJ2-5	.	TGTGCCAGCAGCCACGCTAGCGCTCAAGAGACCCAGTACTTC	CASSHASAQETQYF
once	TRBV27	TRBJ2-1	TRBD1	TGTGCCAGCAGTCAGCTGGACAGGGTGGGGCAGTTCTTC	CASSQLDRVGQFF
.	TRBV4-2	TRBJ2-1	TRBD2	TGTGCCAGCAGCCAAGACACTAGCGGGATCAATGAGCAGTTCTTC	CASSQDTSGINEQFF
once	TRBV5-6	TRBJ2-1	.	TGTGCCAGCAGCTTGGACGCGGAGCAGTTCTTC	CASSLDAEQFF
.	TRBV6-5	TRBJ1-3	.	TGTGCCAGCAGTTACGGAGGGGACTCTGGAAACACCATATATTTT	CASSYGGDSGNTIYF
.	TRBV12-3/TRBV12-4	TRBJ2-5	.	TGTGCCAGCAGTTTAATGGCGGAGAAAGACTTC	CASSLMAEKDF
.	TRBV9	TRBJ2-3	TRBD2	TGTGCCAGCACCTTTCGGCCGGGGGAGGGCGGCACAGATACGCAGTATTTT	CASTFRPGEGGTDTQYF
once	TRBV19	TRBJ2-3	.	TGTGCCAGTAGAGAGACAGGATCTAGCACAGATACGCAGTATTTT	CASRETGSSTDTQYF
medium-sized	TRBV19	TRBJ2-2	TRBD2	TGTGCCAGTAGTATGATAGCGGGAGTCGTCACCGGGGAGCTGTTTTTT	CASSMIAGVVTGELFF
.	TRBV6-2/TRBV6-3	TRBJ2-3	.	TGTGCCAGCAGTTACCCACTCTTCGATTCACCCACAGATACGCAGTATTTT	CASSYPLFDSPTDTQYF
.	TRBV28	TRBJ2-7	.	TGTGCCAGCAGTTCCACGGAATACTACTCCTACGAGCAGTACTTC	CASSSTEYYSYEQYF
.	TRBV7-9	TRBJ2-3	.	TGTGCCAGCAACACAGGGCACCCCACAGATACGCAGTATTTT	CASNTGHPTDTQYF
.	TRBV27	TRBJ2-7	TRBD1	TGTGCCAGCAGTTTATCGCTTGGACAGGTGGGGGCGTACGAGCAGTACTTC	CASSLSLGQVGAYEQYF
few	TRBV21-1	TRBJ1-1	.	TGTGCCAGCAGCAAAGAGAGTGGGAACACTGAAGCTTTCTTT	CASSKESGNTEAFF
.	TRBV19	TRBJ2-2	.	TGTGCCAGTAGTATAGATCTCGGCGAGGCCGGGGAGCTGTTTTTT	CASSIDLGEAGELFF